Reported below is one TCR beta chain. Authors' processing steps: Estimation of nucleated cell counts relied on the amplification of reference gene primers. The protocol was immunoSEQ multiplex PCR, while the TCRdb copy is restricted to in-frame clones and leaves out a portion. That table supplies the V and J calls and clone size; D and trimming were determined from the DNA. Seen here are about 81,000 clones, about 84% observed once, and the top ten hold roughly 14%. The J segment lost 5 bases and the V segment lost 7 bases, leaving 4 bases of the junction unmatched. CDR3 length equals 12 residues. Germline V lookup: CDR1 MNHEY, CDR2 SVGAGI. The sample belongs to a study of blood T cell repertoires in COVID-19.

The sequencing sample was made of peripheral blood. The source is a human donor in a cohort sampled during active COVID-19. The V and J genes are TRBV6-5 and TRBJ1-2; 7 nucleotides line up with TRBD1. DNA of the CDR3: TGTGCCAGCAAAGGGACAGAATATGGCTACACCTTC. Translating it yields CASKGTEYGYTF.